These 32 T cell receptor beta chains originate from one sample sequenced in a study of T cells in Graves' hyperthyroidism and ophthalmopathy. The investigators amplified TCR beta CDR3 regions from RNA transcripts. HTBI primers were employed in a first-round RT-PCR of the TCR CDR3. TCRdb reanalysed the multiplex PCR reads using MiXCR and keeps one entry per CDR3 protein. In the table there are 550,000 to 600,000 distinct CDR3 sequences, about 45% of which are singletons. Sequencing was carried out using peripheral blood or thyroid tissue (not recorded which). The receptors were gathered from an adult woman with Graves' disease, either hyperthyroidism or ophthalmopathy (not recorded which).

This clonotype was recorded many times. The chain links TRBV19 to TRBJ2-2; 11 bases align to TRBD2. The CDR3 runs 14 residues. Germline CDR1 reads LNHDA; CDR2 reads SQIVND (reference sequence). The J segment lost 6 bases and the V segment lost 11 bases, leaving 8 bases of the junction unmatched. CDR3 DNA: TGTGCCGTTATGACTAGCGGGGATGCCGGGGAGCTGTTTTTT. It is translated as CAVMTSGDAGELFF.

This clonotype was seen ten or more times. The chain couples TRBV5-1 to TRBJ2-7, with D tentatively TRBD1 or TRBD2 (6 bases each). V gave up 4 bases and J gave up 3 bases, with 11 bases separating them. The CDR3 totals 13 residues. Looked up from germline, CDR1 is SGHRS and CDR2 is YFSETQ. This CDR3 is CASSTGAGYEQYF. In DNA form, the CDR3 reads TGCGCCAGCAGCACGGGGGCCGGCTACGAGCAGTACTTC. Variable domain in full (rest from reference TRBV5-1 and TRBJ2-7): KAGVTQTPRYLIKTRGQQVTLSCSPISGHRSVSWYQQTPGQGLQFLFEYFSETQRNKGNFPGRFSGRQFSNSRSEMNVSTLELGDSALYLCASSTGAGYEQYFGPGTRLTVT.

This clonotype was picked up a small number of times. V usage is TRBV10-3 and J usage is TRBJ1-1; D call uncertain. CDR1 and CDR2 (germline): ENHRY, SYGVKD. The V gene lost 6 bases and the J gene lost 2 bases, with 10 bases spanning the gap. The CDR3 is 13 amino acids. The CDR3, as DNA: TGTGCCATCAGGGACCGAACTAACACTGAAGCTTTCTTT. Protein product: CAIRDRTNTEAFF.

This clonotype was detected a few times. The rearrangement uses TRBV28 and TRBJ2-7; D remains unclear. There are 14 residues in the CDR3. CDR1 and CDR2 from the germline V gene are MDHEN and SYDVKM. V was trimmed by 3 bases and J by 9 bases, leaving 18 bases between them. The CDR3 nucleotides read TGTGCCAGCAGTTTTTTTGCGGTTTTCGTTTGGCAGTACTTC. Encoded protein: CASSFFAVFVWQYF.

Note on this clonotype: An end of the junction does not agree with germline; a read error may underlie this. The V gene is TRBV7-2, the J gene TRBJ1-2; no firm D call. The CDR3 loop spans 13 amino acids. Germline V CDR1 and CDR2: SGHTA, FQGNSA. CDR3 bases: TGCGCCAGCAGCCACGACACGCCCTGGGGCTACACCTTC. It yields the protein CASSHDTPWGYTF. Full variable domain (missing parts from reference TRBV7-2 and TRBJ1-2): GAGVSQSPSNKVTEKGKDVELRCDPISGHTALYWYRQSLGQGLEFLIYFQGNSAPDKSGLPSDRFSAERTGGSVSTLTIQRTQQEDSAVYLCASSHDTPWGYTFGSGTRLTVV.

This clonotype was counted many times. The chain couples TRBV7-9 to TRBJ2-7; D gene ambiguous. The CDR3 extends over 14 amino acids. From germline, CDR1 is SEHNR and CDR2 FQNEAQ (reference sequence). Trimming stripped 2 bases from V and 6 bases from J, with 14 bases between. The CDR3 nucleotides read TGTGCCAGCAGCTTATTGGGCCTAGGAGTCGAGCAGTACTTC. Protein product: CASSLLGLGVEQYF.

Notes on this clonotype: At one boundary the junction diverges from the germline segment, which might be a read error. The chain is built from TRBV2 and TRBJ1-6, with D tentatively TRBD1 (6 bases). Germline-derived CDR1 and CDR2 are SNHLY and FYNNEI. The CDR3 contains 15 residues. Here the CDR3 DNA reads TGTGCCATCAGTGTGATGACAGGACGTAATTCACCCCTCCACTTT. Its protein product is CAISVMTGRNSPLHF. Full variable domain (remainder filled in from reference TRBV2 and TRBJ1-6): EPEVTQTPSHQVTQMGQEVILRCVPISNHLYFYWYRQILGQKVEFLVSFYNNEISEKSEIFDDQFSVERPDGSNFTLKIRSTKLEDSAMYFCAISVMTGRNSPLHFGNGTRLTVT.

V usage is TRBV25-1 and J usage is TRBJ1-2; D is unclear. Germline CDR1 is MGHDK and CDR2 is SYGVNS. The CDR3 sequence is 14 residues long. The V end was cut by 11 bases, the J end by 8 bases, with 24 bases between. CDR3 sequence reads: CAPQIGEGERGYTF. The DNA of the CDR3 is TGTGCCCCTCAAATTGGGGAGGGAGAGAGAGGCTACACCTTC.

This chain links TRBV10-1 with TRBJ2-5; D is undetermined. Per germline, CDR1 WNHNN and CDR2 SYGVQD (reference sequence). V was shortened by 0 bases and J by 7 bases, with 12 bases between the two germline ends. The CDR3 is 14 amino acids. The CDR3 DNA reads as TGCGCCAGCAGTGAGTCGATTAGGATGGGGACCCAGTACTTC. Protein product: CASSESIRMGTQYF.

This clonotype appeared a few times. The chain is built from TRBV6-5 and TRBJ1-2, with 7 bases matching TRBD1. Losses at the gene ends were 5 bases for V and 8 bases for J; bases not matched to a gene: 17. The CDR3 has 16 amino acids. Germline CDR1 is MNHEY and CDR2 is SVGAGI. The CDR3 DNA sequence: TGTGCCAGCAGTGAAGCCTACGGGACAGAAGTCGAGGGCTACACCTTC. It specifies CASSEAYGTEVEGYTF.

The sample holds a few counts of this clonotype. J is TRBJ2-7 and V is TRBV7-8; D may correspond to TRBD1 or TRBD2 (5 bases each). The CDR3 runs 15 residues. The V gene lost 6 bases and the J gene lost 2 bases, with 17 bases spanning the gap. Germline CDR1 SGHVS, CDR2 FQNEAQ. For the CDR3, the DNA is TGTGCCAGCAGTTCACCGGGGCCTCGCACCTACGAGCAGTACTTC. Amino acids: CASSSPGPRTYEQYF.

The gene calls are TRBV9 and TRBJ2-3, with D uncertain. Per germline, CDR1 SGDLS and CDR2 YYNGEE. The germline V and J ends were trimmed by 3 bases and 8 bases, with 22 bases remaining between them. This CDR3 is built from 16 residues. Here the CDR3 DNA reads TGTGCCAGCAGCGCCCCCGGCGGTACAGCCTCCCCTACGCAGTATTTT. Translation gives CASSAPGGTASPTQYF. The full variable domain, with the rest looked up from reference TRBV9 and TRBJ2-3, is DSGVTQTPKHLITATGQRVTLRCSPRSGDLSVYWYQQSLDQGLQFLIQYYNGEERAKGNILERFSAQQFPDLHSELNLSSLELGDSALYFCASSAPGGTASPTQYFGPGTRLTVL.

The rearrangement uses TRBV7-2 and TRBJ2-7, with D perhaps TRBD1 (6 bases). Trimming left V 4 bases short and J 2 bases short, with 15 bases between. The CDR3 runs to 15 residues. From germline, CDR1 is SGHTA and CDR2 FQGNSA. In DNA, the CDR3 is TGTGCCAGCAGCTCCTGGGACATCTCCGCCTACGAGCAGTACTTC. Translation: CASSSWDISAYEQYF.

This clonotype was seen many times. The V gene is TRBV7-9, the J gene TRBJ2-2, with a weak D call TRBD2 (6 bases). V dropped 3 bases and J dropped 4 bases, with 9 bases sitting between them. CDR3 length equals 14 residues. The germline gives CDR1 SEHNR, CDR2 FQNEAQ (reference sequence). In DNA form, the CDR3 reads TGTGCCAGCAGCTTTAGCGGAGCCACCGGGGAGCTGTTTTTT. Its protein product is CASSFSGATGELFF.

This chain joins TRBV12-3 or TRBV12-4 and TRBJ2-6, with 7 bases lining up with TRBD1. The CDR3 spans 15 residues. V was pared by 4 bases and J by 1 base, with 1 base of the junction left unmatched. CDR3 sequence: CASSYRGSGANVLTF. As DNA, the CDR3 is TGTGCCAGCAGTTACAGGGGTTCTGGGGCCAACGTCCTGACTTTC.

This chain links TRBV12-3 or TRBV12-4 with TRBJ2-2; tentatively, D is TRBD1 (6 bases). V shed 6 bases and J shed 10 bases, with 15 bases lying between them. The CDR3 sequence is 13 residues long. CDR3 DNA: TGTGCCAGCAGCATCGGGACATCGGTGGAGCTGTTTTTT. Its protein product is CASSIGTSVELFF.

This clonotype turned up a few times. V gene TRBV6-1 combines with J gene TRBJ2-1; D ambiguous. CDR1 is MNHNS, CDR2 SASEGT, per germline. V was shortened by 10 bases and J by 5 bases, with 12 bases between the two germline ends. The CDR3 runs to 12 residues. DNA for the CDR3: TGTGCCACCTCGGCGTCAGACAATGAGCAGTTCTTC. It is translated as CATSASDNEQFF.

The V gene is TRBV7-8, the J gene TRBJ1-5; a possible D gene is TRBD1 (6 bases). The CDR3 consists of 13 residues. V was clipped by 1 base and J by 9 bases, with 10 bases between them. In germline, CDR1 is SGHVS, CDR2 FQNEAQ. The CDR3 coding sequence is TGTGCCAGCAGCTTAGTGGGGGGGCCGCCCCAGCATTTT. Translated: CASSLVGGPPQHF.

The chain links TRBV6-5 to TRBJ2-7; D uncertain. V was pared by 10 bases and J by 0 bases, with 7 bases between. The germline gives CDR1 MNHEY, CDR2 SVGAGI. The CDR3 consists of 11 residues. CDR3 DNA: TGTGCCATGGGTTACTCCTACGAGCAGTACTTC. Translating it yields CAMGYSYEQYF.

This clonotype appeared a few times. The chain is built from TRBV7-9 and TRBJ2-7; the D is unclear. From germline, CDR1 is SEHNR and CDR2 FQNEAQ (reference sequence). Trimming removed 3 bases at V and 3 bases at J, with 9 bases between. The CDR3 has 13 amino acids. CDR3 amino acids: CASSFPANYEQYF. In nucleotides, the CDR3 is TGTGCCAGCAGCTTTCCAGCTAACTACGAGCAGTACTTC.

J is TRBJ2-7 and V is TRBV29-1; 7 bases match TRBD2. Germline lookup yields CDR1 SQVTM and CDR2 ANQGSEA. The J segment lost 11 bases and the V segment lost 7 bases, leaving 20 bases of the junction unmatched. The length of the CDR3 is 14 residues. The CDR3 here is CSATAGSGTPREYF. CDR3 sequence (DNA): TGCAGCGCCACTGCCGGGAGCGGGACGCCCCGGGAGTACTTC.

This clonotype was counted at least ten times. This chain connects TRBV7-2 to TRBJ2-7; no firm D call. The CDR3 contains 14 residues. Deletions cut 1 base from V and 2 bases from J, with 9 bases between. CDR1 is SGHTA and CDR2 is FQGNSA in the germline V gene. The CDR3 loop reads CASSLESRTYEQYF. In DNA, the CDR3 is TGTGCCAGCAGCTTAGAATCGAGAACCTACGAGCAGTACTTC.

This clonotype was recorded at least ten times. The CDR3 DNA reads as TGCAGTGCCCCCGAAGGGGGAACCAATCAGCCCCAGCATTTT. Translation gives CSAPEGGTNQPQHF. The chain carries TRBV20-1 and TRBJ1-5; D might be TRBD1 (6 bases). The CDR3 is made up of 14 amino acids. The ends were cut back, 6 bases at V and 3 bases at J, with 15 bases in the middle. The germline gives CDR1 DFQATT, CDR2 SNEGSKA (reference sequence).

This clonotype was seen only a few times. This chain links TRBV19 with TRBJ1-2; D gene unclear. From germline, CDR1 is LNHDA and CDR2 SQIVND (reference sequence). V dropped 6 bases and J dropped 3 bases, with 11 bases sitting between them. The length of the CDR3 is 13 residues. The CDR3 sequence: CASSLNADYGYTF. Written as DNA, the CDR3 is TGTGCCAGTAGCCTGAATGCGGACTATGGCTACACCTTC.

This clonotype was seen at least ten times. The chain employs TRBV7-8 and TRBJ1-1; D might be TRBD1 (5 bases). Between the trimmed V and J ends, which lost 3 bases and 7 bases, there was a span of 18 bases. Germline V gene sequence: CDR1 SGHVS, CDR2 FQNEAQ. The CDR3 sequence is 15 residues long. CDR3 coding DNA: TGTGCCAGCAGCTTTCCTATTGGGACGGGATTTGAAGCTTTCTTT. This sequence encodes CASSFPIGTGFEAFF.

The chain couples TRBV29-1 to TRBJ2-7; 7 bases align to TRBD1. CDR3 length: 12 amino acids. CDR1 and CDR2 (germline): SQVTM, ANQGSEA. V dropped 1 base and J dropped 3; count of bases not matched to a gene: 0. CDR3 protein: CSVEAGGYEQYF. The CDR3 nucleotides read TGCAGCGTTGAAGCAGGGGGCTACGAGCAGTACTTC.

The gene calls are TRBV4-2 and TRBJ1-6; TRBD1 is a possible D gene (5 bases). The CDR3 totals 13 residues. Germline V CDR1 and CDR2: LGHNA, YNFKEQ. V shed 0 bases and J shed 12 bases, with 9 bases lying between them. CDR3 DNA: TGTGCCAGCAGCCAAGATCAGGGCAGACCCCTCCACTTT. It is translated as CASSQDQGRPLHF.

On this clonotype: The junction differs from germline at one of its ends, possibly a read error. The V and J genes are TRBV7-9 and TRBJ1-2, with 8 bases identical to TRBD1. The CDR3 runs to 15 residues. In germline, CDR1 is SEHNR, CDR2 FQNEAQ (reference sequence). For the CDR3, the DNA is TGCGCCAGCAGCCAAACCGGGACAGGCCTCACTGGCTACACCTTC. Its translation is CASSQTGTGLTGYTF.

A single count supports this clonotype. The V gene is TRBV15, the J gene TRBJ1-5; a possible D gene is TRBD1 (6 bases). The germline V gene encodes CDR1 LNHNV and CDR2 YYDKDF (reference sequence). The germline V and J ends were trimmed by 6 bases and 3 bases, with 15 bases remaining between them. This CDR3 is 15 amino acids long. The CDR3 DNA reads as TGTGCCACCAGGACTACGGGGGCGAACAATCAGCCCCAGCATTTT. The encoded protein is CATRTTGANNQPQHF. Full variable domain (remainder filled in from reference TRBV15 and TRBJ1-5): DAMVIQNPRYQVTQFGKPVTLSCSQTLNHNVMYWYQQKSSQAPKLLFHYYDKDFNNEADTPDNFQSRRPNTSFCFLDIRSPGLGDTAMYLCATRTTGANNQPQHFGDGTRLSIL.

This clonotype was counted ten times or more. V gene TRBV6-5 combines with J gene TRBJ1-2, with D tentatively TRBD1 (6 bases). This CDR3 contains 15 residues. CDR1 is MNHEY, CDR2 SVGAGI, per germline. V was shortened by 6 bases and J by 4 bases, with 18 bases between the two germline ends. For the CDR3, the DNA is TGTGCCAGCAGAGGGCTAGGGGGGCTCGGCTATGGCTACACCTTC. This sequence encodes CASRGLGGLGYGYTF.

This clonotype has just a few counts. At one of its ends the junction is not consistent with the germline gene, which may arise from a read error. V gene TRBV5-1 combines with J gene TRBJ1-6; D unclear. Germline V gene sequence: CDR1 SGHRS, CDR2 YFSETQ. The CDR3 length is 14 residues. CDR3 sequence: CASRLDVYNSPLHF. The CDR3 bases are TGCGCCAGCAGATTGGACGTTTATAATTCACCCCTCCACTTT.

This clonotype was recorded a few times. CDR3 DNA: TGTGCCAGCTCGACGGGACAGGGGGAATCACCCCTCCACTTT. It yields the protein CASSTGQGESPLHF. The chain combines TRBV18 with TRBJ1-6, with 11 bases matching TRBD1. Trimming cost V 6 bases and J 10 bases; bases outside gene matches: 5. CDR3 size: 14 residues. Germline values: CDR1 KGHSH, CDR2 LQKENI.